Each of the 8 T cell receptor beta chains below was sequenced from the same sample in a study of Tregs in tolerant kidney transplant recipients. Data came from immunoSEQ multiplex PCR; TCRdb stores just in-frame clones and leaves some out. The sample has approximately 75,000 clones, roughly 90% seen once; the top ten hold approximately 0.37%. The specimen comprised Tregs from blood, sampled before the transplant. The receptors come from a human donor who received a combined kidney and bone marrow transplant.

The V and J genes are TRBV4-3 and TRBJ2-1; D is unclear. The CDR3 is made up of 11 amino acids. V gave up 2 bases and J gave up 5 bases, with 1 base separating them. Germline CDR1 reads LGHNA; CDR2 reads YSLEER. In DNA, the CDR3 is TGCGCCAGCAGCCAAAACAATGAGCAGTTCTTC. This sequence encodes CASSQNNEQFF.

The chain combines TRBV7-3 with TRBJ2-2; D may be TRBD2 (6 bases). Trimming pared 5 bases from V and 6 bases from J, leaving 16 bases between. The CDR3 contains 15 residues. Germline V gives CDR1 SGHTA, CDR2 FQGTGA. The CDR3 DNA sequence: TGTGCCAGCAGCGCCTCGGGAGTTACGGCCGGGGAGCTGTTTTTT. Amino acid sequence: CASSASGVTAGELFF. Combining the CDR3 with reference TRBV7-3 and TRBJ2-2 gives the whole variable domain GAGVSQTPSNKVTEKGKYVELRCDPISGHTALYWYRQSLGQGPEFLIYFQGTGAADDSGLPNDRFFAVRPEGSVSTLKIQRTERGDSAVYLCASSASGVTAGELFFGEGSRLTVL.

A word on this clone: In the same sample, other DNA sequences code for this CDR3. The chain employs TRBV9 and TRBJ2-6; TRBD1 might be the D (6 bases). V was trimmed by 3 bases and J by 2 bases, leaving 15 bases between them. The V gene's germline CDR1 is SGDLS and CDR2 YYNGEE. This CDR3 comprises 17 residues. CDR3 in amino acids: CASSGRHEGAGANVLTF. The CDR3 coding sequence is TGTGCCAGCAGCGGGAGGCACGAGGGGGCTGGGGCCAACGTCCTGACTTTC.

This clone was detected only a few times. This rearrangement joins TRBV28 to TRBJ1-1; unclear D gene. The CDR3 loop spans 14 amino acids. V was cut by 3 bases and J by 0 bases, with 8 bases left in between. Germline CDR1 MDHEN, CDR2 SYDVKM. CDR3 region: CASSFGVMNTEAFF. The CDR3 nucleotides are TGTGCCAGCAGTTTTGGGGTAATGAACACTGAAGCTTTCTTT. Looking up the rest from reference TRBV28 and TRBJ1-1 gives the full variable domain: DVKVTQSSRYLVKRTGEKVFLECVQDMDHENMFWYRQDPGLGLRLIYFSYDVKMKEKGDIPEGYSVSREKKERFSLILESASTNQTSMYLCASSFGVMNTEAFFGQGTRLTVV.

Concerning this clone: No conserved phenylalanine or tryptophan ends this CDR3, so it is likely a read error. This sequence joins TRBV19 and TRBJ1-1, with D possibly TRBD1 on 5 matching bases. The germline V gene has CDR1 LNHDA and CDR2 SQIVND (reference sequence). The V end was cut by 2 bases, the J end by 4 bases, with 8 bases between. There are 13 residues in the CDR3. CDR3 DNA: TGTGCCAGTAGTATACAGGGTTTCACTGAAGCTTTCCTT. It yields the protein CASSIQGFTEAFL.

The chain links TRBV10-3 to TRBJ2-7; 12 positions match TRBD2. The CDR3 has 17 residues. Trimming took 5 bases from V and 3 from J; bases not matched to a gene: 11. Germline CDR1 ENHRY, CDR2 SYGVKD. The CDR3 coding sequence is TGTGCCATCAGTTCAAGACTAGCGGGAGTAGGGGTCTACGAGCAGTACTTC. Its translation is CAISSRLAGVGVYEQYF.

The CDR3 is CAISESKGNQPQHF. DNA for the CDR3: TGTGCCATCAGTGAGTCGAAAGGTAATCAGCCCCAGCATTTT. The genes are TRBV10-3 and TRBJ1-5, with unresolved D. The CDR3 has 14 amino acids. Trimming removed 0 bases at V and 4 bases at J, with 7 bases between. Germline V gene lookup returns CDR1 ENHRY and CDR2 SYGVKD.

The chain carries TRBV28 and TRBJ1-1; D call uncertain. This CDR3 spans 13 amino acids. The V gene's germline CDR1 is MDHEN and CDR2 SYDVKM. V was pared by 3 bases and J by 5 bases, with 10 bases between. CDR3 residues: CASSFPGKTEAFF. Written as DNA, the CDR3 is TGTGCCAGCAGTTTTCCGGGTAAGACTGAAGCTTTCTTT.